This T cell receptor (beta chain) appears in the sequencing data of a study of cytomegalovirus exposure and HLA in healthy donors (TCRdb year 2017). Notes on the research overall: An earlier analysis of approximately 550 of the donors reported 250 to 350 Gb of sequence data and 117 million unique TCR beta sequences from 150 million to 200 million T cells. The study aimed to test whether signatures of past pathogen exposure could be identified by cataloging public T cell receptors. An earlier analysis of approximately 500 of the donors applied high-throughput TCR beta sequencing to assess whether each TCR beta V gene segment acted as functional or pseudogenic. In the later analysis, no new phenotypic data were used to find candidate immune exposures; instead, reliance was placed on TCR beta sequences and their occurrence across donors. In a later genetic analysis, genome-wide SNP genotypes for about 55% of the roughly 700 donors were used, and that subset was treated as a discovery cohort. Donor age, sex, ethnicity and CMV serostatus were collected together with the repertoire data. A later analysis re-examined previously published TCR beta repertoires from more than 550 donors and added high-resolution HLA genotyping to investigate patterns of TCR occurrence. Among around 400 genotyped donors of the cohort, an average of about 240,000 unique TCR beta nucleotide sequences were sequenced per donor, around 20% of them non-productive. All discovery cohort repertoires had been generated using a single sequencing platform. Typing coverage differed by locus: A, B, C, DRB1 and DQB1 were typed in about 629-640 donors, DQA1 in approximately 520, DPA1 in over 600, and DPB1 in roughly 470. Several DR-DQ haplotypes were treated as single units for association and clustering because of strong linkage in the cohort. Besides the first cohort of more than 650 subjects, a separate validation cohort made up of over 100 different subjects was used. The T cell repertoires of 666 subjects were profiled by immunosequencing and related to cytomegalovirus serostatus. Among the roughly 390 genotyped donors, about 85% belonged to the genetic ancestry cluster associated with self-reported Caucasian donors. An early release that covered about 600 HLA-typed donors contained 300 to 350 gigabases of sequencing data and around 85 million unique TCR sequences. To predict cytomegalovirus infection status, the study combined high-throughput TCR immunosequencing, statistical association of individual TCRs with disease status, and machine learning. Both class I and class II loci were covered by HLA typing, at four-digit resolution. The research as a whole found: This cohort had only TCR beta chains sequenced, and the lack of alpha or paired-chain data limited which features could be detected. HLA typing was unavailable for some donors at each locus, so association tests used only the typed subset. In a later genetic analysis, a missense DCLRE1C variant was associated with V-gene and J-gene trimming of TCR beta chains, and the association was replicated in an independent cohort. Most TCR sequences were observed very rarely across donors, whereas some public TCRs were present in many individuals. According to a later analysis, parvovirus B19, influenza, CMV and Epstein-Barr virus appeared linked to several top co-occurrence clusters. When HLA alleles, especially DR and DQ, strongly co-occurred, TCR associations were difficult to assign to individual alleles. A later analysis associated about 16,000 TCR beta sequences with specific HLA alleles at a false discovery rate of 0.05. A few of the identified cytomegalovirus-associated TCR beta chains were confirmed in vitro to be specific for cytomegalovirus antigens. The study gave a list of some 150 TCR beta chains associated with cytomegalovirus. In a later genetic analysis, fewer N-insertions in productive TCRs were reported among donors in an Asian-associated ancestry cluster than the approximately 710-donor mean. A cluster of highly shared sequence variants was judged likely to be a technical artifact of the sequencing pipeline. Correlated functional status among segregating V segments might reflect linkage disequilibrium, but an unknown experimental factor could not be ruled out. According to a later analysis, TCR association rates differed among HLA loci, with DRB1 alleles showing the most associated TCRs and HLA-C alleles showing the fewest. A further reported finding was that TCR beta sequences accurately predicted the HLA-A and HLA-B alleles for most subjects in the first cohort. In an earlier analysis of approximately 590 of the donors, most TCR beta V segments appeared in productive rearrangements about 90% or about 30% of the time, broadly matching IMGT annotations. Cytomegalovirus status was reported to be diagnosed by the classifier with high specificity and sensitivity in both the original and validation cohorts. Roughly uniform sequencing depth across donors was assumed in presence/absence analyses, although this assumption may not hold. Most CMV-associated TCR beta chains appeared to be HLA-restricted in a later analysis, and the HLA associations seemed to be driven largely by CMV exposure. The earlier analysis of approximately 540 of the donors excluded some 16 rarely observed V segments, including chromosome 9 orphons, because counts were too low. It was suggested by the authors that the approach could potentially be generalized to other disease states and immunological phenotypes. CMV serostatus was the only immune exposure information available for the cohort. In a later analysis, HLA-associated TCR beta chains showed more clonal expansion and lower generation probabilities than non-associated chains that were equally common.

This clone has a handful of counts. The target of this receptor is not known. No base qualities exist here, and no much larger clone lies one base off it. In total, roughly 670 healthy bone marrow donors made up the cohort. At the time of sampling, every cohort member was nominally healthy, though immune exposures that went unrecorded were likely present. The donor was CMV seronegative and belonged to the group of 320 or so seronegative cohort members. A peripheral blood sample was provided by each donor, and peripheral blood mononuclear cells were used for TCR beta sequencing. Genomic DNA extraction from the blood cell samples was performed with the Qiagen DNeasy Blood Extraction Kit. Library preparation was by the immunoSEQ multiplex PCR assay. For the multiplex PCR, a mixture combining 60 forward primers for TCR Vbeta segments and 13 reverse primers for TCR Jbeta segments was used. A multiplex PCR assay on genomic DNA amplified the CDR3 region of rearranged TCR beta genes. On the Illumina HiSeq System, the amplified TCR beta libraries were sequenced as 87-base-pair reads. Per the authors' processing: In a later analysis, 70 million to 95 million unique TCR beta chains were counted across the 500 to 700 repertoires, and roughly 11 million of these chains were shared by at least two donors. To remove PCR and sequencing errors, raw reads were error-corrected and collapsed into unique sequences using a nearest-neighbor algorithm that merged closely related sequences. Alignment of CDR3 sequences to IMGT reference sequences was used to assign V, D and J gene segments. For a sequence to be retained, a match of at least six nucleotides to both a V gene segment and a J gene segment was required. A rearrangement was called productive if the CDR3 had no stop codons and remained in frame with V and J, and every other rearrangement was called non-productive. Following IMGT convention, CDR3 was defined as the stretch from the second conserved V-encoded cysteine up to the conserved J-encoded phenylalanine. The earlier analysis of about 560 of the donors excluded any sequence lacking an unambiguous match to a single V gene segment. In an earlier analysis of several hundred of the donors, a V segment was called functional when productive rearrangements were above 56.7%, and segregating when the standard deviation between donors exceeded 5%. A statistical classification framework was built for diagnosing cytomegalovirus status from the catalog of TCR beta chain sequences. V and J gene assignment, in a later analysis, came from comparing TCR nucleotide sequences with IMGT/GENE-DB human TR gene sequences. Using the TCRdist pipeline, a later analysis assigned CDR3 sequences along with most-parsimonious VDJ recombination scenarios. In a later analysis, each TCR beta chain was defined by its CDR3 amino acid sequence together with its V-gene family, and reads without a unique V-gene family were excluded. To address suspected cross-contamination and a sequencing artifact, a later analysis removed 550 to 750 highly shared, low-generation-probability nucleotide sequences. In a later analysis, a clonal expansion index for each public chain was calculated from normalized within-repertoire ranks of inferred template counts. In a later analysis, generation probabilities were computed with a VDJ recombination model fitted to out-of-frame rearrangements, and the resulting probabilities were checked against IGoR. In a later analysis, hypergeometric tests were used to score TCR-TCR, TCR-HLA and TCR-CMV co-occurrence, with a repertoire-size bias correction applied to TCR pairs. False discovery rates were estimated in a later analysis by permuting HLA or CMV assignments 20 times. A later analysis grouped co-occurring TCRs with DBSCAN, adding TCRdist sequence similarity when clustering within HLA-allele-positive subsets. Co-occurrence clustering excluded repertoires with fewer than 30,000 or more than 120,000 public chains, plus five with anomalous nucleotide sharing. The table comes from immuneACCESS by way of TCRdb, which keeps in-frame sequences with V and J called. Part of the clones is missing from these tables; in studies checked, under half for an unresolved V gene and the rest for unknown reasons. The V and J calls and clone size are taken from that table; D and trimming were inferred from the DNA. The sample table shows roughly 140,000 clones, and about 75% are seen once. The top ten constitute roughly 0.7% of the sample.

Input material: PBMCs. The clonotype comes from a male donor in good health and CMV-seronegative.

The CDR3 has the sequence CAWSVRGSPLHF. The DNA sequence follows: TGTGCCTGGAGTGTACGAGGCTCACCCCTCCACTTT. Recombination connected TRBV30 to TRBJ1-6; confidence is insufficient to name the D gene. The CDR1 and CDR2 encoded by the germline V gene (reference sequence) are GTSNPN and SVGIG. V was cut back by 0 bases and J by 10 bases, leaving a gap of 7 bases between them. The CDR3 covers 12 residues, taking in both the cysteine and the phenylalanine. Here the CDR3 DNA is all that survives: 36 bases in frame from base 1.